A single sample gave rise to the 3 T cell receptor beta chains below, sequenced in a study of OX40 agonist ivuxolimab in advanced cancers. The assay was immunoSEQ multiplex PCR, and TCRdb's table has in-frame clones only and misses some. Among tens of thousands of clones, roughly 90% were seen once, and the ten largest hold approximately 16%. Sequenced material: CD4+ or CD8+ T cells sorted from blood, taken in a trial of the OX40 agonist ivuxolimab. These TCRs come from an adult with an advanced solid tumor such as melanoma, head and neck, liver or kidney cancer.

The V call is TRBV19, the J call TRBJ2-7; a possible D gene is TRBD2 (6 bases). There are 12 residues in the CDR3. Germline V gene lookup returns CDR1 LNHDA and CDR2 SQIVND (reference sequence). With 6 bases removed from V and 5 bases from J, the gap between germline ends came to 11 bases. The DNA for the CDR3 is TGTGCCAGTAGACGCGCTAGCGACGAGCAGTACTTC. This encodes CASRRASDEQYF.

The gene calls are TRBV7-9 and TRBJ2-5; D unresolved. The CDR3 runs 16 residues. Germline V gene lookup returns CDR1 SEHNR and CDR2 FQNEAQ (reference sequence). V was trimmed by 4 bases and J by 0 bases, leaving 15 bases between them. The CDR3 is CASSSLGRRYQETQYF. The CDR3, as DNA: TGTGCCAGCAGCTCGCTAGGCAGGCGCTACCAAGAGACCCAGTACTTC.

The CDR3 nucleotides read TGTGCCAGCAGCCAACGCCGGGAAGCCTACGAGCAGTACTTC. Amino acids: CASSQRREAYEQYF. The J gene is TRBJ2-7, the V gene TRBV14; maybe TRBD2 (5 bases). The CDR3 is 14 amino acids. Germline lookup yields CDR1 SGHDN and CDR2 FVKESK. The V end was cut by 2 bases, the J end by 2 bases, with 10 bases between.